This T cell receptor (beta chain) comes out of a study of blood T cell repertoires in COVID-19. This CDR3 comprises 13 residues. Trimming pared 10 bases from V and 2 bases from J, leaving 12 bases between. From germline, CDR1 is SEHNR and CDR2 FQNEAQ (reference sequence). Profiled with immunoSEQ multiplex PCR; TCRdb holds only in-frame clones, not every one. The table shows 45,000 to 55,000 clones, with around 80% occurring only once. The receptor was derived from a woman aged 45-65 years with acute COVID-19. Sequenced input: PBMCs or T cells enriched from blood (not recorded which). The rearrangement uses TRBV7-9 and TRBJ2-1, with D maybe TRBD2 (5 bases). CDR3 amino acids: CATSGSAYNEQFF. The CDR3 region has the DNA TGTGCCACCTCGGGAAGTGCCTACAATGAGCAGTTCTTC.